The 7 T cell receptor beta chains presented below share a single source sample, sequenced in a study of cytomegalovirus exposure and HLA in healthy donors. PCR employed 60 Vbeta and 13 Jbeta primers. Some clones are missing from TCRdb's copy, which holds only in-frame ones; the method was immunoSEQ multiplex PCR. In the table there are 150,000 to 200,000 clones, 79% of which are singletons. Input material: PBMCs. These receptors came from a woman aged 30 to 39 in good health and CMV-seropositive.

The chain carries TRBV7-2 and TRBJ2-2; 12 bases are shared with TRBD2. The V gene end was trimmed by 5 bases and the J gene end by 4 bases; junction bases not matched to a gene: 8. CDR3 length: 17 amino acids. Germline lookup yields CDR1 SGHTA and CDR2 FQGNSA. The CDR3 DNA sequence: TGTGCCAGCAGCCCCCTACCACTAGCGGGGGGCACCGGGGAGCTGTTTTTT. This sequence encodes CASSPLPLAGGTGELFF.

The chain links TRBV9 to TRBJ2-3; 14 bases match TRBD2. This CDR3 contains 18 residues. Germline CDR1 and CDR2: SGDLS and YYNGEE. V lost 0 bases, J lost 5 bases, and 8 bases stayed unmatched. The CDR3: CASSVGSGTSGSQDTQYF. CDR3 nucleotides: TGTGCCAGCAGCGTAGGCTCCGGGACTAGCGGGAGTCAAGATACGCAGTATTTT. Full variable domain (rest looked up from reference TRBV9 and TRBJ2-3): DSGVTQTPKHLITATGQRVTLRCSPRSGDLSVYWYQQSLDQGLQFLIQYYNGEERAKGNILERFSAQQFPDLHSELNLSSLELGDSALYFCASSVGSGTSGSQDTQYFGPGTRLTVL.

This clone was seen once. The chain is built from TRBV4-2 and TRBJ2-4; 11 nucleotides match TRBD2. Germline CDR1 is LGHNA and CDR2 is YNFKEQ. V lost 2 bases, J lost 4 bases, and 7 bases stayed unmatched. The CDR3 covers 17 residues. This CDR3 is CASSQLGSGGAKNIQYF. The CDR3 nucleotides read TGTGCCAGCAGCCAACTAGGTAGCGGGGGGGCAAAAAACATTCAGTACTTC.

Here the CDR3 reads CASSRTGGRYEQYF. The CDR3 DNA reads TGTGCCAGCAGTCGGACAGGGGGTCGGTACGAGCAGTACTTC. V is TRBV27 and J is TRBJ2-7; 10 bases align to TRBD1. Losses at the gene ends were 5 bases for V and 4 bases for J; bases not matched to a gene: 5. CDR1 and CDR2 (germline): MNHEY, SMNVEV (reference sequence). CDR3 length: 14 residues.

This clone occurred once. The chain uses TRBV19 and TRBJ2-7, with TRBD1 matching over 7 bases. The V segment lost 9 bases and the J segment 7 bases; nucleotides outside the gene matches: 12. CDR3 length: 13 amino acids. Germline assignment: CDR1 LNHDA and CDR2 SQIVND (reference sequence). This CDR3 reads CASTQGPFLEQYF. DNA for the CDR3: TGTGCCAGCACACAGGGGCCCTTTTTGGAGCAGTACTTC.

The rearrangement joins TRBV2 to TRBJ1-1, with 8 bases matching TRBD1. Germline V gene data show CDR1 as SNHLY and CDR2 as FYNNEI. With 6 bases clipped from V and 5 bases from J, the junction kept 2 bases outside the gene matches. The CDR3 runs to 12 residues. This CDR3 reads CASRTGGTEAFF. CDR3 bases: TGTGCCAGCAGAACAGGGGGAACTGAAGCTTTCTTT.

J is TRBJ1-2 and V is TRBV27; the D gene is possibly TRBD1 (6 bases). The CDR3 has 15 amino acids. The V and J ends lost 5 bases and 4 bases respectively, with 17 bases between them. Germline CDR1 and CDR2: MNHEY and SMNVEV (reference sequence). The CDR3 coding sequence is TGTGCCAGCAGTCGCCAACGGGAGGGGGGCTATGGCTACACCTTC. This translates into CASSRQREGGYGYTF.